The T cell receptor beta chain under discussion was sequenced for a study of identical twins. Template switching added a universal primer site, and cDNA bore unique molecular identifiers. From the 5' RACE reads, TCRdb called clonotypes with MiXCR, one entry per CDR3 protein. Of 1.5 million or so distinct CDR3 sequences in the sample, about 32% are singletons; the top ten hold approximately 0.25%. Study-wide findings and caveats: Models underestimated how often monozygotic twins shared out-of-frame TCR alpha. Insertions ran lower in abundant cord blood beta clonotypes, though not in memory repertoires.

This clonotype showed up just a few times. As yet, its antigen is unknown. The specimen sequenced was cord blood. The receptor was isolated from a newborn girl in good health.

This CDR3 reads CSVPGQYEQYF. DNA of the CDR3: TGCAGCGTCCCCGGACAATACGAGCAGTACTTC. The J gene is TRBJ2-7, the V gene TRBV29-1; D is possibly TRBD1 (5 bases). The ends were cut back, 6 bases at V and 4 bases at J, with 10 bases in the middle. This CDR3 contains 11 residues. CDR1 SQVTM and CDR2 ANQGSEA come from the germline V gene.